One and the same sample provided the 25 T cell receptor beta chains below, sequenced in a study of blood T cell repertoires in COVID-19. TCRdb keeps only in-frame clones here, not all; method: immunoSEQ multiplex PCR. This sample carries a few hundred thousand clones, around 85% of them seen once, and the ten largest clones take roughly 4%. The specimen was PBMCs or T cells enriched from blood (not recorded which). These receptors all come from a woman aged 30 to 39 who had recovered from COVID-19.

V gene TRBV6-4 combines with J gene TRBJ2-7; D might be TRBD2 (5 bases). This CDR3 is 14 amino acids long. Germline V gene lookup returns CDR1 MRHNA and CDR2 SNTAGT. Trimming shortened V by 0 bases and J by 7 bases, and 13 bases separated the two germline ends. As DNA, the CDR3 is TGTGCCAGCAGTGACTCTGAGGGCTCGGGAGAGCAGTACTTC. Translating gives CASSDSEGSGEQYF.

The CDR3: CASSSNYRGYEQYF. CDR3 sequence (DNA): TGCGCCAGCTCGTCGAACTACCGGGGCTACGAGCAGTACTTC. The chain uses TRBV5-1 and TRBJ2-7; possible D gene TRBD2, 5 bases. V was cut by 7 bases and J by 3 bases, with 17 bases left in between. CDR1 is SGHRS, CDR2 YFSETQ, per germline. The CDR3 runs to 14 residues.

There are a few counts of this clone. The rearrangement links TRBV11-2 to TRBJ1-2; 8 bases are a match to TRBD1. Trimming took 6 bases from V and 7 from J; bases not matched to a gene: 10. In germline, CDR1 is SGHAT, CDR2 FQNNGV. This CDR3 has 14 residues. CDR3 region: CASRLGQGVGGYTF. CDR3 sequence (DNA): TGTGCCAGCAGGCTAGGACAGGGAGTGGGTGGCTACACCTTC.

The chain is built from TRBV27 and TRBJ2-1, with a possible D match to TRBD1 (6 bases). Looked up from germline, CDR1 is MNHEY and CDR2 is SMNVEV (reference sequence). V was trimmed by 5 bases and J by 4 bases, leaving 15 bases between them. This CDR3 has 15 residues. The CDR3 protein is CASSITGTPYNEQFF. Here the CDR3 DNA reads TGTGCCAGCAGTATCACCGGGACACCATACAATGAGCAGTTCTTC.

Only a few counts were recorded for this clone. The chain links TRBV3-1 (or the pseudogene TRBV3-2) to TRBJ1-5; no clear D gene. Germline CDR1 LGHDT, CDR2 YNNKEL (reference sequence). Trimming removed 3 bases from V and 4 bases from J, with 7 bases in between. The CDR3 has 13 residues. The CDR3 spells CASSQTGNQPQHF. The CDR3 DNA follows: TGTGCCAGCAGCCAGACGGGAAATCAGCCCCAGCATTTT.

DNA for the CDR3: TGTGCCAGCAGCTTCGTGGTCGGCGGGGAGCTGTTTTTT. Amino acids: CASSFVVGGELFF. V and J are TRBV5-8 and TRBJ2-2; no firm D call. The V end was cut by 2 bases, the J end by 7 bases, with 9 bases between. This CDR3 region has 13 residues. The germline V gene has CDR1 SGHTS and CDR2 YDEGEE.

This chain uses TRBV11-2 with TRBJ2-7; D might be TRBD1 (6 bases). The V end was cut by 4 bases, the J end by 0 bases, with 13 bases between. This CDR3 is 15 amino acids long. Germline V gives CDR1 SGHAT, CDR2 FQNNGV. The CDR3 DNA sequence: TGTGCCAGCAGCTCCTTCAGGGGAAGCTCCTACGAGCAGTACTTC. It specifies CASSSFRGSSYEQYF.

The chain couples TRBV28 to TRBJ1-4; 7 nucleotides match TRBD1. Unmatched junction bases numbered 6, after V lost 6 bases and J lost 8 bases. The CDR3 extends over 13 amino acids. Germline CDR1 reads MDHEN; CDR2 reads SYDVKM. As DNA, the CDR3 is TGTGCCAGCAGGCCAGGGACAGAAGAAAAACTGTTTTTT. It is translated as CASRPGTEEKLFF.

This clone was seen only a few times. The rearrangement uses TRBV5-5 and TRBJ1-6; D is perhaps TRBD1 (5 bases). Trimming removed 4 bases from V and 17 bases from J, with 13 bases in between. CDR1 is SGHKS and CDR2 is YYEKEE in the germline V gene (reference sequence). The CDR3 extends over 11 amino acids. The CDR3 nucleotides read TGTGCCAGCAGCGCCGACAGAATTTTCCACTTT. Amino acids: CASSADRIFHF.

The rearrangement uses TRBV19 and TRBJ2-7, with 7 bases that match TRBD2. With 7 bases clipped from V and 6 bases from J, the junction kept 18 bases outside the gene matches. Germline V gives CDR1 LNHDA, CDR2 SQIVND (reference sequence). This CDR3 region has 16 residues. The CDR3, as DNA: TGTGCCAGTACCCGAGGGGAGGGACGGGCAGCGAGCGAGCAGTACTTC. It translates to CASTRGEGRAASEQYF.

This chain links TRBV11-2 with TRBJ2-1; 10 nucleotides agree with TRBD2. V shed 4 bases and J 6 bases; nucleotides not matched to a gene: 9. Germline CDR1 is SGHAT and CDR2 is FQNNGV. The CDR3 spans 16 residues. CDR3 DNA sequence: TGTGCCAGCAGCTCCCTAGCGGGAGCCCTTGTCAATGAGCAGTTCTTC. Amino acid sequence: CASSSLAGALVNEQFF.

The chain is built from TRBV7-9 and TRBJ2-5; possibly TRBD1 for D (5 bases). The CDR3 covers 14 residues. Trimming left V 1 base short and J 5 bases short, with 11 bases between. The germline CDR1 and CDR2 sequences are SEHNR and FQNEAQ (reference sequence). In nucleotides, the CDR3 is TGTGCCAGCAGCTTAGAGACAGACGCGGAGACCCAGTACTTC. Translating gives CASSLETDAETQYF.

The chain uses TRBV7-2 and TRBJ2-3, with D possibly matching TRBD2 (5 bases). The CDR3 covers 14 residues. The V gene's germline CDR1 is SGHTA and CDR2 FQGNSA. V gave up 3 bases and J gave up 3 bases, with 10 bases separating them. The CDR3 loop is CASSFVSGTDTQYF. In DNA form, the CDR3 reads TGTGCCAGCAGCTTTGTAAGCGGTACAGATACGCAGTATTTT.

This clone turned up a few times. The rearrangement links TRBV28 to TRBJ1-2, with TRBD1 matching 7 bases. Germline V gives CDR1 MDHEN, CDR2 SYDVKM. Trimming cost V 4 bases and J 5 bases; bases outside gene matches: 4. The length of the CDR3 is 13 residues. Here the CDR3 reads CASSSGQKYGYTF. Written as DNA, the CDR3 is TGTGCCAGCAGTTCGGGACAGAAGTATGGCTACACCTTC.

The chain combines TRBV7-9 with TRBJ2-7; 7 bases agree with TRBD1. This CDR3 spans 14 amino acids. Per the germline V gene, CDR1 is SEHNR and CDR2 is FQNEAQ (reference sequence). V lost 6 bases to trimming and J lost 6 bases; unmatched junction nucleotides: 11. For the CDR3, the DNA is TGTGCCAGCAGTCTAGGGTTAGGGGGCGCCGAGCAGTACTTC. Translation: CASSLGLGGAEQYF.

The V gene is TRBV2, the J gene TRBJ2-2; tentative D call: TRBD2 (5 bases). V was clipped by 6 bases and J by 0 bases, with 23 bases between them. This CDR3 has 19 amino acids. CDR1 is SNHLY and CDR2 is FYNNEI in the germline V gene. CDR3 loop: CASSTPGFLKQANTGELFF. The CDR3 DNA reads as TGTGCCAGCAGCACACCGGGATTCCTTAAGCAAGCGAACACCGGGGAGCTGTTTTTT.

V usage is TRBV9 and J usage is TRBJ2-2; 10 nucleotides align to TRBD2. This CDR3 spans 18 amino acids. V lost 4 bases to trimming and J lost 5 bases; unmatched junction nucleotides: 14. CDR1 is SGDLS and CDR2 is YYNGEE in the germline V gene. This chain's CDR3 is CASSPRSQTSGRTGELFF. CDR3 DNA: TGTGCCAGCAGCCCCCGATCCCAGACTAGCGGGCGTACCGGGGAGCTGTTTTTT.

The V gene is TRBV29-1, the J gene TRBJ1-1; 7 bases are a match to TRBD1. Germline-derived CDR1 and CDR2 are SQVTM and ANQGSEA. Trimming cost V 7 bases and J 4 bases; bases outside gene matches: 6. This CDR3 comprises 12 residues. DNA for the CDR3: TGCAGCGCTCGGGACAGCCCCACTGAAGCTTTCTTT. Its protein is CSARDSPTEAFF.

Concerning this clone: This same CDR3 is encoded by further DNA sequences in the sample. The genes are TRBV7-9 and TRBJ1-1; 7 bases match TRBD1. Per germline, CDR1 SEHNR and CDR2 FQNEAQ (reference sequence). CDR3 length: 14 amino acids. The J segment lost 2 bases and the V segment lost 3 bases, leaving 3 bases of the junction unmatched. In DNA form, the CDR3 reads TGTGCCAGCAGCTTGGGACAGCTAAACACTGAAGCTTTCTTT. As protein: CASSLGQLNTEAFF.

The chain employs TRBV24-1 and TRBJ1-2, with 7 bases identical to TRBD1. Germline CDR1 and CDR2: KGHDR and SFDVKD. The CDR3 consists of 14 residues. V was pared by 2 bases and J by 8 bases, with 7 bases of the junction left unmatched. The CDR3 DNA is TGTGCCACCAGTGATTCATATACAGGGGACGGCTACACCTTC. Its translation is CATSDSYTGDGYTF.

CDR3 DNA sequence: TGTGCCAGCAGGTTGACAGGGGGCTTTAAGTCCCGGAAATACACCGGGGAGCTGTTTTTT. Its translation: CASRLTGGFKSRKYTGELFF. The rearrangement joins TRBV7-9 to TRBJ2-2, with 10 bases matching TRBD1. The V segment lost 6 bases and the J segment 3 bases; nucleotides outside the gene matches: 19. CDR1 SEHNR and CDR2 FQNEAQ come from the germline V gene (reference sequence). The CDR3 has 20 amino acids.

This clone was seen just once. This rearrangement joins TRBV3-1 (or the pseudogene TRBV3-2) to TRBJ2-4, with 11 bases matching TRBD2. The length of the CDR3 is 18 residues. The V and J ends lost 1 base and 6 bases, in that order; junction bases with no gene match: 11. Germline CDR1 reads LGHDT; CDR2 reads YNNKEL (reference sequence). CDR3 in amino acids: CASSQVGASGGWRNIQYF. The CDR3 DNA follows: TGTGCCAGCAGCCAAGTTGGGGCTAGCGGGGGGTGGAGAAACATTCAGTACTTC.

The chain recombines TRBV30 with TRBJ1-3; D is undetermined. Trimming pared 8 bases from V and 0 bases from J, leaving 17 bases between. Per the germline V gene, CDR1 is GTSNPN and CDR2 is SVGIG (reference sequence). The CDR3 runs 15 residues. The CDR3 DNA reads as TGTGCCGGGTCCGGACTTCAGAGCTCTGGAAACACCATATATTTT. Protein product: CAGSGLQSSGNTIYF. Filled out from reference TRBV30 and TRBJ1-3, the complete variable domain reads SQTIHQWPATLVQPVGSPLSLECTVEGTSNPNLYWYRQAAGRGLQLLFYSVGIGQISSEVPQNLSASRPQDRQFILSSKKLLLSDSGFYLCAGSGLQSSGNTIYFGEGSWLTVV.

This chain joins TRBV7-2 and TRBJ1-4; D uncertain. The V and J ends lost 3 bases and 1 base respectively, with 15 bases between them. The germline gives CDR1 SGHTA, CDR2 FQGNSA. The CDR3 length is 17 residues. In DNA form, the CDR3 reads TGTGCCAGCAGCTTTACCGCGAGTATGAAAACTAATGAAAAACTGTTTTTT. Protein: CASSFTASMKTNEKLFF.

This chain's CDR3 is CATRHRGGTEAFF. The DNA for the CDR3 is TGTGCCACCAGGCACAGGGGAGGCACTGAAGCTTTCTTT. The rearrangement joins TRBV24-1 to TRBJ1-1; 7 bases fit TRBD1. This CDR3 region has 13 residues. Germline V lookup: CDR1 KGHDR, CDR2 SFDVKD. Trimming at V came to 7 bases and at J to 4 bases, leaving 5 bases not matched to a gene.